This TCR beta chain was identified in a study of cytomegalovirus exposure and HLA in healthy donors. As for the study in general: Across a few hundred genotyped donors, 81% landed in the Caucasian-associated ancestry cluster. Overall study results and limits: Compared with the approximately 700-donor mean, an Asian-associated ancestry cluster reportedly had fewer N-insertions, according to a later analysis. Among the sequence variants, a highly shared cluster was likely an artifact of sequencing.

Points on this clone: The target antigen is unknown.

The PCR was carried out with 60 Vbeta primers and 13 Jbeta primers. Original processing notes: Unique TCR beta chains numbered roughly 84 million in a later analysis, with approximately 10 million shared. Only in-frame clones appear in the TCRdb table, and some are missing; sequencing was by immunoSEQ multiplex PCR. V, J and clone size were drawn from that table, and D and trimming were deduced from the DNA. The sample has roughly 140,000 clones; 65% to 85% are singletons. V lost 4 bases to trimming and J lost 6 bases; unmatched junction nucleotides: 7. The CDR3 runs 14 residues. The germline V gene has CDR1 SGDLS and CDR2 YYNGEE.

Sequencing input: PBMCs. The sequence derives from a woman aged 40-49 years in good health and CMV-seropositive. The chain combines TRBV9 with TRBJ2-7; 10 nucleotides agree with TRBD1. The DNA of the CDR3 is TGTGCCAGCAGCCCCCGCGGACAGGGGGTCGAGCAGTACTTC. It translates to CASSPRGQGVEQYF. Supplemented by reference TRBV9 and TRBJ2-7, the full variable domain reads DSGVTQTPKHLITATGQRVTLRCSPRSGDLSVYWYQQSLDQGLQFLIQYYNGEERAKGNILERFSAQQFPDLHSELNLSSLELGDSALYFCASSPRGQGVEQYFGPGTRLTVT.